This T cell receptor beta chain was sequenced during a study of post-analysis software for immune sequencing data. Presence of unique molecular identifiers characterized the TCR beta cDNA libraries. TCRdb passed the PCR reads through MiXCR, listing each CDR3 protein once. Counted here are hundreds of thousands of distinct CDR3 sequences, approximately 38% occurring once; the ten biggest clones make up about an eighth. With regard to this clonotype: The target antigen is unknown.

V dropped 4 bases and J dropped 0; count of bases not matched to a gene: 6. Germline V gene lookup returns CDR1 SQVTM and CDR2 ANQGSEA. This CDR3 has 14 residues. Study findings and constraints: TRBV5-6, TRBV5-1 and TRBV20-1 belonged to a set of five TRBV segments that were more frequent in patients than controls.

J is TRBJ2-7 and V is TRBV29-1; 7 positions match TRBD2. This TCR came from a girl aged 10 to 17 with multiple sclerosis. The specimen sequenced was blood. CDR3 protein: CSVGGGEFSYEQYF. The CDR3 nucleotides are TGCAGCGTTGGGGGAGGGGAGTTCTCCTACGAGCAGTACTTC.